This T cell receptor (beta chain) was recorded in a study of T cell clonality in common variable immunodeficiency. TCRdb's table, derived via immunoSEQ multiplex PCR, lists solely in-frame clones and lacks some. The sample is made up of approximately 35,000 clones, none counted only once. Study-wide results and limits: Common variable immunodeficiency TCR beta sequences reportedly had fewer deletions and N-nucleotide insertions.

Between the trimmed V and J ends, which lost 6 bases and 5 bases, there was a span of 16 bases. The CDR3 totals 13 residues. The germline gives CDR1 DFQATT, CDR2 SNEGSKA (reference sequence). Of CVID subjects, 15 were female and fewer than 30 male, mean age approximately 40. Both groups were predominantly of Caucasian heritage. This clone occurred many times. Its matching antigen is unknown. The DNA ends 3 residues before the CDR3 does, and the rest of the CDR3 is filled in from the germline J gene. The sequencing sample was made of peripheral blood mononuclear cells. This rearrangement joins TRBV20-1 to TRBJ2-5; weak D call: TRBD2 (7 bases). The TCR sequence derives from a human donor with common variable immunodeficiency. CDR3 sequence reads: CSALGGGGETQYF. CDR3 bases read: TGCAGTGCCCTGGGAGGGGGAGGGGAGACC.